The 20 T cell receptor beta chains listed next were all sequenced from one sample in a study of T cells after yellow fever vaccination. Each CDR3 protein is one row after TCRdb ran MiXCR on the 5' RACE reads. This sample has approximately 600,000 distinct CDR3 sequences, with approximately 13% found just once. Material: PBMCs, obtained on the day of the yellow fever booster vaccination. Receptors were obtained from a man under 40 who received the YFV17D yellow fever vaccine.

The V and J genes are TRBV7-3 and TRBJ2-5; D not certain. Deletions cut 4 bases from V and 4 bases from J, with 10 bases between. The V gene's germline CDR1 is SGHTA and CDR2 FQGTGA. The CDR3 is 13 residues long. The CDR3, as DNA: TGTGCCAGCAGCTCCAAGGGTAGAGAGACCCAGTACTTC. Translated, it gives CASSSKGRETQYF.

CDR3 region: CASSRDFTYEQYF. CDR3 in DNA: TGTGCCAGCAGCCGGGACTTCACGTACGAGCAGTACTTC. The chain combines TRBV14 with TRBJ2-7; weak D call: TRBD2 (6 bases). Trimming removed 4 bases from V and 4 bases from J, with 11 bases in between. CDR1 and CDR2 (germline): SGHDN, FVKESK. The CDR3 contains 13 residues.

This clonotype showed up many times. The chain has TRBV3-1 and TRBJ2-1, with 10 bases matching TRBD2. CDR1 is LGHDT and CDR2 is YNNKEL in the germline V gene (reference sequence). This CDR3 is 16 amino acids long. Germline trimming cut 4 bases from V and 7 bases from J; bases unmatched to any gene: 10. As DNA, the CDR3 is TGTGCCAGCAGCCCCCGAGCTAGCGGGAGCGGTAATGAGCAGTTCTTC. Translated: CASSPRASGSGNEQFF.

This clonotype was recorded many times. The V call is TRBV5-1, the J call TRBJ2-2, with 7 bases that match TRBD1. J was trimmed by 4 bases and V by 1 base; bases with no gene match: 7. This CDR3 spans 16 amino acids. Germline CDR1 reads SGHRS; CDR2 reads YFSETQ. The CDR3, as DNA: TGCGCCAGCAGCTTGACAGGGGCGCAGTCCACCGGGGAGCTGTTTTTT. Translation gives CASSLTGAQSTGELFF.

V is TRBV11-2 and J is TRBJ2-4, with 8 bases fitting TRBD1. With 5 bases clipped from V and 1 base from J, the junction kept 16 bases outside the gene matches. The CDR3 runs 19 residues. The V gene's germline CDR1 is SGHAT and CDR2 FQNNGV. CDR3 in amino acids: CASSPHELQGARAKNIQYF. Here the CDR3 DNA reads TGTGCCAGCAGCCCGCATGAACTTCAGGGGGCGCGGGCCAAAAACATTCAGTACTTC.

This sequence joins TRBV7-2 and TRBJ2-1, with TRBD2 matching over 8 bases. The CDR3 sequence is 17 residues long. V shed 5 bases and J 8 bases; nucleotides not matched to a gene: 17. Germline CDR1 reads SGHTA; CDR2 reads FQGNSA. CDR3 region: CASSPNGLASSGDEQFF. The CDR3 DNA follows: TGTGCCAGCAGCCCCAATGGACTAGCTTCCTCAGGGGATGAGCAGTTCTTC.

Ten or more counts support this clonotype. This chain uses TRBV20-1 with TRBJ1-6, with D tentatively TRBD1 (5 bases). The CDR3 is 13 amino acids. Germline V gene data show CDR1 as DFQATT and CDR2 as SNEGSKA (reference sequence). V gave up 3 bases and J gave up 6 bases, with 9 bases separating them. The CDR3 spells CSAREQVNSPLHF. CDR3 nucleotides: TGCAGTGCTAGGGAACAGGTTAATTCACCCCTCCACTTT.

The V call is TRBV20-1, the J call TRBJ2-7, with D hard to call. CDR3 length: 13 amino acids. Germline V gene data show CDR1 as DFQATT and CDR2 as SNEGSKA (reference sequence). V dropped 6 bases and J dropped 1 base, with 13 bases sitting between them. The CDR3 sequence: CSATSLGSYEQYF. CDR3 bases: TGCAGTGCCACAAGTCTCGGGTCCTACGAGCAGTACTTC.

This clonotype showed up just a few times. J is TRBJ1-1 and V is TRBV7-2; D unclear. This CDR3 contains 12 residues. Looked up from germline, CDR1 is SGHTA and CDR2 is FQGNSA. The ends were cut back, 1 base at V and 7 bases at J, with 7 bases in the middle. The CDR3 DNA reads TGTGCCAGCAGCTTAGTGGGATTTGAAGCTTTCTTT. As protein: CASSLVGFEAFF.

This clonotype was counted between two and nine times. The rearrangement links TRBV9 to TRBJ2-7, with a weak D call TRBD2 (5 bases). CDR3 length: 14 residues. V lost 4 bases to trimming and J lost 5 bases, with 16 bases between them. Germline CDR1 reads SGDLS; CDR2 reads YYNGEE. CDR3 nucleotide sequence: TGTGCCAGCAGCCCATCGGGAAACTGGCACGAGCAGTACTTC. Its translation: CASSPSGNWHEQYF.

V gene TRBV28 combines with J gene TRBJ2-3; unclear D gene. From germline, CDR1 is MDHEN and CDR2 SYDVKM. The CDR3 length is 14 residues. Trimming pared 6 bases from V and 4 bases from J, leaving 14 bases between. The CDR3 DNA reads TGTGCCAGCAGCGCAACGGTAACTTCAGATACGCAGTATTTT. Amino acid sequence: CASSATVTSDTQYF.

This clonotype was picked up one time. A much larger clone lies a single base off, so this may be a read error. The V gene is TRBV6-2 or TRBV6-3, the J gene TRBJ2-7; possibly TRBD2 for D (6 bases). Germline assignment: CDR1 MNHEY and CDR2 SVGEGT. CDR3 length: 12 amino acids. CDR3 in DNA: TGTGCCAGCGGGGGGTACTCCAACGAGCAGTACTTC. This gives the protein CASGGYSNEQYF.

The CDR3 DNA reads as TGTGCCAGCAGTCTGGACACCCCGAACACCGGGGAGCTGTTTTTT. It codes for CASSLDTPNTGELFF. This chain links TRBV2 with TRBJ2-2; possibly TRBD1 for D (5 bases). Germline loops: CDR1 SNHLY, CDR2 FYNNEI. The CDR3 covers 15 residues. V lost 5 bases and J lost 0, with 10 bases in between.

This clonotype was counted only a few times. The rearrangement joins TRBV9 to TRBJ1-6; D gene ambiguous. V was clipped by 2 bases and J by 5 bases, with 5 bases between them. CDR1 and CDR2 from the germline V gene are SGDLS and YYNGEE. The CDR3 contains 13 residues. Here the CDR3 DNA reads TGTGCCAGCAGCGTCGCAGATAATTCACCCCTCCACTTT. As protein: CASSVADNSPLHF.

This rearrangement joins TRBV5-1 to TRBJ2-2; D remains unclear. The V end was cut by 0 bases, the J end by 4 bases, with 13 bases between. The CDR3 has 16 amino acids. CDR1 SGHRS and CDR2 YFSETQ come from the germline V gene. The CDR3 reads CASSLAARISTGELFF. The CDR3 coding sequence is TGCGCCAGCAGCTTGGCCGCCAGGATTAGCACCGGGGAGCTGTTTTTT.

The chain joins TRBV7-2 to TRBJ1-1; D not certain. This CDR3 contains 13 residues. V was shortened by 7 bases and J by 11 bases, with 20 bases between the two germline ends. The germline gives CDR1 SGHTA, CDR2 FQGNSA. The CDR3 coding sequence is TGTGCCAGCACCCCAGGAGAAGTAGTTCATGCTTTCTTT. Translated, it gives CASTPGEVVHAFF.

V usage is TRBV19 and J usage is TRBJ2-1; weak D call: TRBD2 (6 bases). V lost 7 bases and J lost 2, with 12 bases in between. Germline CDR1 LNHDA, CDR2 SQIVND (reference sequence). The length of the CDR3 is 14 residues. The CDR3 DNA reads as TGTGCCAGTAAGGCTAGCGTAACCTACAATGAGCAGTTCTTC. Its translation is CASKASVTYNEQFF.

This chain connects TRBV19 to TRBJ1-1; TRBD1 aligns across 9 bases. Germline loops: CDR1 LNHDA, CDR2 SQIVND (reference sequence). V shed 7 bases, J shed 5 bases, and the junction held 8 bases outside the gene matches. CDR3 length: 14 residues. The CDR3 DNA sequence: TGTGCCAGTATTCCCACGACAGGGGGGACTGAAGCTTTCTTT. It translates to CASIPTTGGTEAFF.

This clonotype was observed a few times. The V call is TRBV5-1, the J call TRBJ2-2; 9 bases line up with TRBD1. V lost 2 bases and J lost 4; bases outside the gene matches: 3. Germline CDR1 and CDR2: SGHRS and YFSETQ. This CDR3 region has 15 residues. The CDR3 protein is CASSLQGALTGELFF. In DNA, the CDR3 is TGCGCCAGCAGCTTACAGGGGGCACTCACCGGGGAGCTGTTTTTT. The full variable domain, completed using reference TRBV5-1 and TRBJ2-2, is KAGVTQTPRYLIKTRGQQVTLSCSPISGHRSVSWYQQTPGQGLQFLFEYFSETQRNKGNFPGRFSGRQFSNSRSEMNVSTLELGDSALYLCASSLQGALTGELFFGEGSRLTVL.

This clonotype has a handful of counts. V gene TRBV2 combines with J gene TRBJ1-2; the match to TRBD1 covers 7 bases. CDR1 SNHLY and CDR2 FYNNEI come from the germline V gene. The CDR3 sequence is 14 residues long. V gave up 6 bases and J gave up 0 bases; unmatched junction bases: 4. CDR3 in DNA: TGTGCCAGCAGGATCGGGACAGCTAACTATGGCTACACCTTC. Protein sequence: CASRIGTANYGYTF. Together with reference TRBV2 and TRBJ1-2, the CDR3 gives the full variable domain: EPEVTQTPSHQVTQMGQEVILRCVPISNHLYFYWYRQILGQKVEFLVSFYNNEISEKSEIFDDQFSVERPDGSNFTLKIRSTKLEDSAMYFCASRIGTANYGYTFGSGTRLTVV.